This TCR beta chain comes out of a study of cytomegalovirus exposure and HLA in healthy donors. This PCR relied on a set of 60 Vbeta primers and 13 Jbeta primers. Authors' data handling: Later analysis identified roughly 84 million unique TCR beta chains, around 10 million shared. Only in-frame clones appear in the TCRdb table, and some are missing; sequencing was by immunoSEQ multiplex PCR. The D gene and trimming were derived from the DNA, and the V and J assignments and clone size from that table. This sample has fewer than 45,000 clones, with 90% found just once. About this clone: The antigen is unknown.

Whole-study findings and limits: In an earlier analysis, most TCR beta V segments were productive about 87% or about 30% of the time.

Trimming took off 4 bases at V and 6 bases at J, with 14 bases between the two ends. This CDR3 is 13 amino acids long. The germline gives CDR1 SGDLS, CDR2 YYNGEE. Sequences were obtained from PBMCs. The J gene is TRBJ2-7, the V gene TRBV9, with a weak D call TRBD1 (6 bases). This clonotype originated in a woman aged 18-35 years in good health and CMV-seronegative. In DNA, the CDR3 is TGTGCCAGCAGCCCCCCAGGGGTCCCCGAGCAGTACTTC. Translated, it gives CASSPPGVPEQYF.